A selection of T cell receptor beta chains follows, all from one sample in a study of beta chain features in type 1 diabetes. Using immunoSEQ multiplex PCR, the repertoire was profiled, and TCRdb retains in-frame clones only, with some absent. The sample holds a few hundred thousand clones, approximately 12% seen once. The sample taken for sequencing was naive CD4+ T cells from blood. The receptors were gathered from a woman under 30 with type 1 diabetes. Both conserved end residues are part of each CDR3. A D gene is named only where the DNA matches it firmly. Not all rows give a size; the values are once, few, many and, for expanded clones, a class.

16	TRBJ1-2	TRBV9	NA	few	CASSVADRLFHWGYTF	TGTGCCAGCAGCGTAGCAGACAGGCTTTTTCATTGGGGTTACACCTTC
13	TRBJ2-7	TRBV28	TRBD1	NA	CASMQGARDEQYF	TGTGCCAGCATGCAGGGGGCTCGGGACGAGCAGTACTTC
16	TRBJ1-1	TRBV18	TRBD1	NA	CASSPLDRGGGTEAFF	TGTGCCAGCTCACCACTCGACAGGGGGGGTGGCACTGAAGCTTTCTTT
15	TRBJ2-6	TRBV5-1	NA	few	CASSSMSSGANVLTF	TGCGCCAGCAGCTCGATGAGCTCTGGGGCCAACGTCCTGACTTTC
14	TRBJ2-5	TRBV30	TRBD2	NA	CAWNRLAGVETQYF	TGTGCCTGGAATAGACTAGCGGGAGTAGAGACCCAGTACTTC
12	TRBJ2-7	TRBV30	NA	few	CAWSDQTDEQYF	TGTGCCTGGAGTGACCAAACAGACGAGCAGTACTTC
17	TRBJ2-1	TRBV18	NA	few	CASSPPGQGKTYNEQFF	TGTGCCAGCTCACCACCGGGGCAGGGGAAAACCTACAATGAGCAGTTCTTC
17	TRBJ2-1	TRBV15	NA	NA	CATSRDGKVAENNEQFF	TGTGCCACCAGCAGAGATGGGAAAGTAGCGGAAAACAATGAGCAGTTCTTC
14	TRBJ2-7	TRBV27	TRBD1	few	CASSFRTGGYEQYF	TGTGCCAGCAGTTTCCGGACAGGGGGCTACGAGCAGTACTTC
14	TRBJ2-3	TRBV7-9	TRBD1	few	CASSLGQGPDTQYF	TGTGCCAGCAGCCTAGGACAGGGACCAGATACGCAGTATTTT
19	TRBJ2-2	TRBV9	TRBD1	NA	CASSTRFAGQGERTGELFF	TGTGCCAGCAGCACCCGATTCGCGGGACAGGGGGAGCGCACCGGGGAGCTGTTTTTT
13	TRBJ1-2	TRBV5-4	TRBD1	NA	CASSFTGANGYTF	TGTGCCAGCAGCTTCACAGGGGCCAATGGCTACACCTTC
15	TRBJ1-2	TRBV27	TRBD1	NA	CASSLQDRGSGGYTF	TGTGCCAGCAGTTTACAGGACAGGGGGTCGGGTGGCTACACCTTC
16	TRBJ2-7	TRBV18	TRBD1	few	CASSMPPGQGSYEQYF	TGTGCCAGCTCGATGCCTCCGGGACAGGGCTCCTACGAGCAGTACTTC
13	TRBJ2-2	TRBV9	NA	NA	CASRQGLAGELFF	TGTGCCAGCAGACAGGGCCTAGCCGGGGAGCTGTTTTTT
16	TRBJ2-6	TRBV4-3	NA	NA	CASSREQDAGANVLTF	TGCGCCAGCAGCCGAGAACAGGACGCTGGGGCCAACGTCCTGACTTTC
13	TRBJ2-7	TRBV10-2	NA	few	CASTPRGEYEQYF	TGCGCCAGCACCCCCAGGGGAGAGTACGAGCAGTACTTC
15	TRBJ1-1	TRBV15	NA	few	CATSRVRRVKTEAFF	TGTGCCACCAGCAGAGTGAGGAGGGTAAAGACTGAAGCTTTCTTT
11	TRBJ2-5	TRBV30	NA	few	CAWSSGGRQYF	TGTGCCTGGAGCTCCGGGGGACGGCAGTACTTC
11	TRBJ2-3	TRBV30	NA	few	CAWGPVDTQYF	TGTGCCTGGGGGCCGGTGGATACGCAGTATTTT
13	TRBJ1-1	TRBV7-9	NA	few	CASSLVGGNEAFF	TGTGCCAGCAGCTTAGTGGGGGGGAATGAAGCTTTCTTT
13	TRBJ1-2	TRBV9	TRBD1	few	CASSSWGDRGYTF	TGTGCCAGCAGCTCTTGGGGGGACAGGGGCTACACCTTC
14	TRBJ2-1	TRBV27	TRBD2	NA	CASALAGGFNEQFF	TGTGCCAGCGCCCTAGCGGGGGGTTTCAATGAGCAGTTCTTC
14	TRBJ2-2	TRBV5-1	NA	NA	CASSLVAGVGELFF	TGCGCCAGCAGCTTGGTTGCCGGGGTCGGGGAGCTGTTTTTT